Presented here are 11 T cell receptor beta chains from one specimen sequenced in a study of identical twins. TCRdb used MiXCR to reprocess the 5' RACE reads, holding one entry per CDR3 protein. This sample has about 730,000 distinct CDR3 sequences, with 21% found just once. A further study also used this sample, focusing on T cells expressing NK-cell markers.

The sequencing input was PBMCs. The source of these receptors is a woman under 30 in good health.

This clonotype was recorded at least ten times. This sequence joins TRBV11-2 and TRBJ2-2, with 10 nucleotides matching TRBD2. The CDR3 loop spans 16 amino acids. Germline CDR1 reads SGHAT; CDR2 reads FQNNGV. The V and J ends lost 5 bases and 0 bases, in that order; junction bases with no gene match: 3. CDR3 protein: CASSTLAGANTGELFF. As DNA, the CDR3 is TGTGCCAGCAGCACTCTAGCGGGAGCGAACACCGGGGAGCTGTTTTTT.

The V and J genes are TRBV7-2 and TRBJ2-5; no clear D. The germline CDR1 and CDR2 sequences are SGHTA and FQGNSA. CDR3 length: 13 residues. Trimming pared 2 bases from V and 3 bases from J, leaving 7 bases between. CDR3 sequence (DNA): TGTGCCAGCAGCTTAACGCTAGAAGAGACCCAGTACTTC. Encoded protein: CASSLTLEETQYF. Supplemented by reference TRBV7-2 and TRBJ2-5, the full variable domain reads GAGVSQSPSNKVTEKGKDVELRCDPISGHTALYWYRQSLGQGLEFLIYFQGNSAPDKSGLPSDRFSAERTGGSVSTLTIQRTQQEDSAVYLCASSLTLEETQYFGPGTRLLVL.

This clonotype was detected only a few times. J is TRBJ2-1 and V is TRBV5-1; 7 bases are shared with TRBD2. V was pared by 4 bases and J by 10 bases, with 17 bases of the junction left unmatched. Per the germline V gene, CDR1 is SGHRS and CDR2 is YFSETQ. The CDR3 is 16 residues long. The CDR3, as DNA: TGCGCCAGCAGCGTTCTGGGTAGCGGGTCCACATGGGAGCAGTTCTTC. Residues: CASSVLGSGSTWEQFF.

This clonotype occurred many times. The chain carries TRBV20-1 and TRBJ2-1, with D perhaps TRBD1 (6 bases). Germline V lookup: CDR1 DFQATT, CDR2 SNEGSKA (reference sequence). The CDR3 has 12 residues. The CDR3 spells CAWDITYNEQFF. The CDR3 DNA is TGCGCCTGGGACATTACCTACAATGAGCAGTTCTTC.

The table lists this clonotype with a few counts. The chain couples TRBV3-1 to TRBJ2-7, with TRBD1 matching 7 bases. In germline, CDR1 is LGHDT, CDR2 YNNKEL (reference sequence). Losses at the gene ends were 1 base for V and 6 bases for J; bases not matched to a gene: 9. The CDR3 loop spans 15 amino acids. The CDR3 loop is CASSQAWTGPGEQYF. CDR3 nucleotides: TGTGCCAGCAGCCAAGCCTGGACAGGCCCAGGCGAGCAGTACTTC.

CDR3: CASSVTSGNVEQFF. As DNA, the CDR3 is TGTGCCAGCAGTGTGACTAGCGGGAATGTTGAGCAGTTCTTC. The chain links TRBV25-1 to TRBJ2-1, with 11 bases aligning to TRBD2. In germline, CDR1 is MGHDK, CDR2 SYGVNS. V trimming: 4 bases; J trimming: 9 bases; junction bases outside the gene matches: 5. The CDR3 spans 14 residues.

This clonotype was recorded a few times. The chain uses TRBV10-3 and TRBJ2-7; D perhaps matches TRBD2 (5 bases). V lost 8 bases and J lost 5, with 19 bases in between. CDR3 size: 14 residues. Germline CDR1 and CDR2: ENHRY and SYGVKD. The CDR3 protein is CAIRIELVYHEQYF. CDR3 in DNA: TGTGCCATCCGGATCGAACTAGTCTACCACGAGCAGTACTTC.

The chain combines TRBV14 with TRBJ2-1; 8 bases line up with TRBD2. After removal of 7 bases from V and 8 bases from J, the junction contained 16 bases not matched to a gene. This CDR3 has 16 amino acids. Germline lookup yields CDR1 SGHDN and CDR2 FVKESK. CDR3 residues: CASTPLYPAGGDEQFF. The CDR3 DNA reads TGTGCCAGCACCCCCTTGTATCCGGCGGGGGGCGATGAGCAGTTCTTC.

Many counts were recorded for this clonotype. The rearrangement uses TRBV2 and TRBJ2-7; D possibly corresponds to TRBD2 (5 bases). The germline V gene has CDR1 SNHLY and CDR2 FYNNEI. The ends were cut back, 8 bases at V and 4 bases at J, with 15 bases in the middle. This CDR3 has 13 residues. The CDR3: CASVHGLSYEQYF. The CDR3 coding sequence is TGTGCCAGCGTACACGGACTTTCTTACGAGCAGTACTTC.

The chain uses TRBV6-5 and TRBJ2-5; 10 bases are shared with TRBD1. V trimming: 4 bases; J trimming: 5 bases; junction bases outside the gene matches: 10. This CDR3 has 16 residues. The germline CDR1 and CDR2 sequences are MNHEY and SVGAGI. The DNA for the CDR3 is TGTGCCAGCAGTTCCCGCGGACAGGGGGTCAGGGAGACCCAGTACTTC. Its translation: CASSSRGQGVRETQYF.

This chain links TRBV6-5 with TRBJ2-4; D unresolved. CDR3 length: 16 amino acids. Looked up from germline, CDR1 is MNHEY and CDR2 is SVGAGI. Trimming took 2 bases from V and 0 from J, leaving 11 bases between them. CDR3 sequence reads: CASSYGKLLAKNIQYF. The CDR3, as DNA: TGTGCCAGCAGTTACGGGAAGTTACTAGCCAAAAACATTCAGTACTTC.